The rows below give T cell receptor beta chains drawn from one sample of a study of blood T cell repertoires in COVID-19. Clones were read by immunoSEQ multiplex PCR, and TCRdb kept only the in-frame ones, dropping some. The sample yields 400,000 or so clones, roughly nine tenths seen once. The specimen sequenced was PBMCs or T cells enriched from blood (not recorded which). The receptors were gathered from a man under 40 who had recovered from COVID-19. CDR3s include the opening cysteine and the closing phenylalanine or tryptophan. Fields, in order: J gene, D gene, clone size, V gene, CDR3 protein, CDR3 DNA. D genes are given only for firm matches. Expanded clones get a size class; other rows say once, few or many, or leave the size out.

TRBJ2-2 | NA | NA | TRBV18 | CASSPPTQDTGELFF | TGTGCCAGCTCACCGCCCACACAAGACACCGGGGAGCTGTTTTTT
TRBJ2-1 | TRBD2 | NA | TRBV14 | CASSQVRLAGMDEQFF | TGTGCCAGCAGCCAAGTGCGACTAGCGGGAATGGATGAGCAGTTCTTC
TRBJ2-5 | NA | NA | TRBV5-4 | CASSLDYQETQYF | TGTGCCAGCAGTTTGGACTACCAAGAGACCCAGTACTTC
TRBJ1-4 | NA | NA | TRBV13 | CASSTGLGEKLFF | TGTGCCAGCAGTACAGGGTTGGGAGAAAAACTGTTTTTT
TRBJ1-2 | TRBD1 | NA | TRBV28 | CASSLDRGQGGYTF | TGTGCCAGCAGTTTGGACAGGGGGCAAGGCGGCTACACCTTC
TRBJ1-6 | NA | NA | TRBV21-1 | CASSKACYPGSSYNSPLHF | TGTGCCAGCAGCAAAGCGTGCTATCCTGGGAGCTCCTATAATTCACCCCTCCACTTT
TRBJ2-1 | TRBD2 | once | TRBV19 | CASSPLAGGGVEQFF | TGTGCCAGTAGTCCCCTAGCGGGAGGGGGGGTTGAGCAGTTCTTC
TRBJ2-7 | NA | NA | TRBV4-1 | CASSQREGAYEQYF | TGCGCCAGCAGCCAACGGGAAGGCGCCTACGAGCAGTACTTC
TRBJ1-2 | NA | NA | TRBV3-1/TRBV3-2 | CASSGGGVLGYTF | TGTGCCAGCAGCGGAGGGGGGGTTCTTGGCTACACCTTC
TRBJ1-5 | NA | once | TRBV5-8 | CASSLGDSSNQPQHF | TGTGCCAGCAGCTTGGGAGACAGTAGCAATCAGCCCCAGCATTTT
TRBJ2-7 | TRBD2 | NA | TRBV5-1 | CASSLGEGTYEQYF | TGCGCCAGCAGCTTGGGGGAGGGAACCTACGAGCAGTACTTC
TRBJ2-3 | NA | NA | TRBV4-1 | CASSQVIPPDTQYF | TGCGCCAGCAGCCAAGTAATCCCCCCAGATACGCAGTATTTT
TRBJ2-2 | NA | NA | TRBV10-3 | CAISRDEGTGELFF | TGTGCCATCAGCAGGGATGAAGGCACCGGGGAGCTGTTTTTT
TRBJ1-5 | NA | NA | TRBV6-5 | CASMWRGSNQPQHF | TGTGCCAGCATGTGGCGGGGTAGCAATCAGCCCCAGCATTTT
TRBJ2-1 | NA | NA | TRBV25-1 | CASSPPRGGSSYNEQFF | TGTGCCAGCAGTCCTCCTAGGGGCGGTAGCTCCTACAATGAGCAGTTCTTC
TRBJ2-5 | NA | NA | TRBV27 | CASSLTRRETQYF | TGTGCCAGCAGTTTAACTAGACGAGAGACCCAGTACTTC
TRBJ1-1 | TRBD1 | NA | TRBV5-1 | CASSHTGEMNTEAFF | TGCGCCAGCAGTCATACAGGGGAAATGAACACTGAAGCTTTCTTT
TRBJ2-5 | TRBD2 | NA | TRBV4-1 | CASSQMTSGQETQYF | TGCGCCAGCAGCCAAATGACTAGCGGCCAAGAGACCCAGTACTTC
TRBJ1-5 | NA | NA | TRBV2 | CASRGTLLQPQHF | TGTGCCAGCAGAGGGACTCTTCTGCAGCCCCAGCATTTT
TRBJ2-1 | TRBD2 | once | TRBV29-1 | CSVDLGTGGVYNEQFF | TGCAGCGTTGACTTGGGAACGGGAGGGGTTTATAATGAGCAGTTCTTC
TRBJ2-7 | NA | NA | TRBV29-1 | CSVVANEQYF | TGCAGCGTTGTAGCCAACGAGCAGTACTTC
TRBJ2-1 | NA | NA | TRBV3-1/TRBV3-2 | CASSQVTGYNEQFF | TGTGCCAGCAGCCAAGTTACAGGTTACAATGAGCAGTTCTTC
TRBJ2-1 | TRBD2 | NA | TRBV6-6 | CASSPHLGLAGAEEQFF | TGTGCCAGCAGTCCCCACCTCGGGCTAGCGGGAGCGGAGGAGCAGTTCTTC
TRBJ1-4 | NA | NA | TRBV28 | CASSEGGATNEKLFF | TGTGCCAGCAGCGAAGGAGGTGCAACTAATGAAAAACTGTTTTTT
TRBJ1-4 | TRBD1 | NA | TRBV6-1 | CASSEARGGGNEKLFF | TGTGCCAGCAGTGAAGCGAGAGGGGGCGGCAATGAAAAACTGTTTTTT
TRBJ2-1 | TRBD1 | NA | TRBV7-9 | CASSLLFGQGVVGEQFF | TGTGCCAGCAGCTTACTTTTCGGACAGGGAGTGGTCGGGGAGCAGTTCTTC
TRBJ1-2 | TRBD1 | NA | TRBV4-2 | CASSPRPLRQGGDYGYTF | TGTGCCAGCAGCCCCCGCCCACTTAGACAGGGCGGTGACTATGGCTACACCTTC
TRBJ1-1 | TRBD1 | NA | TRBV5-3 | CVRSQTTRQGGNTEAFF | TGTGTCAGAAGCCAAACTACCCGACAGGGGGGGAACACTGAAGCTTTCTTT
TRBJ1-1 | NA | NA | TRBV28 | CASKVGDTEAFF | TGTGCCAGCAAAGTGGGCGACACTGAAGCTTTCTTT
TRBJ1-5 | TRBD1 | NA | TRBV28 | CASSTAGQPSNQPQHF | TGTGCCAGCAGTACCGCGGGACAGCCTAGCAATCAGCCCCAGCATTTT